The clone carrying this TCR beta chain has only a few counts. Its antigen is currently unknown. These data belong to a study of vaccination and CD4 T cells after COVID-19. The CDR3 loop spans 14 amino acids. J gave up 9 bases and V 2 bases, and 4 bases lay outside the gene matches. Germline assignment: CDR1 DFQATT and CDR2 SNEGSKA (reference sequence). Oncomine TCR Beta short-read sequencing was applied to DNA from cultured CD4+ T cells. TCRdb re-called the PCR reads with MiXCR, one entry per CDR3 protein. The data hold 9,500 to 15,000 distinct CDR3 sequences, with around half observed a single time. Treatment denoted: roughly 11-day PBMC culture with coronavirus spike peptide pools or control peptides (ViraFEST assay).

This chain links TRBV20-1 with TRBJ1-6; TRBD1 matches at 10 bases. The sequenced sample consisted of CD4+ T cells from blood, cultured in vitro. The receptor's source is a human donor who had recovered from COVID-19. CDR3 sequence (DNA): TGCAGTGCTAGACGGGACAGGGGTTTTTCACCCCTCCACTTT. Protein sequence: CSARRDRGFSPLHF.